The 5 T cell receptor beta chains below come from one sample, sequenced in a study of CD8+ T cells in alopecia areata. The sample's treatment: oral pan-JAK inhibitor, 5-10 mg twice daily. Extracted from the samples, RNA was reverse transcribed into cDNA to serve as the sequencing template. Clones were sequenced by immunoSEQ multiplex PCR, and TCRdb holds only the in-frame ones, with some missing. The data show 100,000 to 150,000 clones, 50% to 75% seen once. Material: CD8+ T cells sorted from blood, obtained at week 4, from a patient treated with tofacitinib. Source of these receptors: a human donor with alopecia areata.

The chain employs TRBV30 and TRBJ1-1; D is possibly TRBD1 (5 bases). Germline assignment: CDR1 GTSNPN and CDR2 SVGIG (reference sequence). V lost 0 bases, J lost 5 bases, and 10 bases lay in between. The CDR3 totals 13 residues. The CDR3 reads CAWSVGERTEAFF. The DNA for the CDR3 is TGTGCCTGGAGTGTAGGGGAGAGAACTGAAGCTTTCTTT. The full variable domain, its missing parts supplied by reference TRBV30 and TRBJ1-1, is SQTIHQWPATLVQPVGSPLSLECTVEGTSNPNLYWYRQAAGRGLQLLFYSVGIGQISSEVPQNLSASRPQDRQFILSSKKLLLSDSGFYLCAWSVGERTEAFFGQGTRLTVV.

This chain joins TRBV29-1 and TRBJ1-5, with D unresolved. CDR3 length: 14 residues. Germline V gene lookup returns CDR1 SQVTM and CDR2 ANQGSEA. With 0 bases removed from V and 5 bases from J, the gap between germline ends came to 11 bases. The CDR3 DNA reads TGCAGCGTTGAAGAAGGTGGCTCGGATCAGCCCCAGCATTTT. It is translated as CSVEEGGSDQPQHF. Full variable domain (missing parts from reference TRBV29-1 and TRBJ1-5): SAVISQKPSRDICQRGTSLTIQCQVDSQVTMMFWYRQQPGQSLTLIATANQGSEATYESGFVIDKFPISRPNLTFSTLTVSNMSPEDSSIYLCSVEEGGSDQPQHFGDGTRLSIL.

J is TRBJ1-2 and V is TRBV27; D not certain. With 2 bases removed from V and 1 base from J, the gap between germline ends came to 11 bases. The germline V gene encodes CDR1 MNHEY and CDR2 SMNVEV (reference sequence). The CDR3 spans 15 residues. The CDR3 loop reads CASSLTGKSNYGYTF. DNA of the CDR3: TGTGCCAGCAGTTTAACGGGGAAGAGTAACTATGGCTACACCTTC.

This chain connects TRBV11-3 to TRBJ2-5; D is uncertain. The CDR3 loop spans 13 amino acids. The germline V and J ends were trimmed by 0 bases and 0 bases, with 2 bases remaining between them. Looked up from germline, CDR1 is SGHNT and CDR2 is YENEEA. CDR3 in DNA: TGTGCCAGCAGCTTAGATAACCAAGAGACCCAGTACTTC. Protein product: CASSLDNQETQYF.

This clone has a handful of counts. This chain links TRBV2 with TRBJ2-1; 13 positions agree with TRBD2. The V gene's germline CDR1 is SNHLY and CDR2 FYNNEI. The CDR3 has 14 residues. After removal of 6 bases from V and 5 bases from J, the junction contained 1 base not matched to a gene. The CDR3 sequence: CASRGLAGHNEQFF. In DNA, the CDR3 is TGTGCCAGCAGGGGACTAGCGGGGCACAATGAGCAGTTCTTC.